One and the same sample provided the 18 T cell receptor beta chains below, sequenced in a study of CD8 T cells in Susac syndrome. The authors reverse transcribed roughly 0.5 to 1 ug RNA with random hexamers. Each CDR3 protein gets one entry after TCRdb re-called the immunoSEQ multiplex PCR reads with MiXCR. Of 120,000 to 150,000 distinct CDR3 sequences in the sample, around 94% were seen once. The source material was CD8+ T cells from PBMCs. Receptors were obtained from a human donor in good health.

The genes are TRBV6-5 and TRBJ2-1; tentatively, D is TRBD1 or TRBD2 (5 bases each). Germline V lookup: CDR1 MNHEY, CDR2 SVGAGI. The CDR3 sequence is 16 residues long. Trimming removed 0 bases from V and 0 bases from J, with 9 bases in between. CDR3 coding DNA: TGTGCCAGCAGTTACTCGTTCGGGGCCTCCTACAATGAGCAGTTCTTC. Encoded protein: CASSYSFGASYNEQFF.

The rearrangement uses TRBV29-1 and TRBJ2-4, with D unclear. From germline, CDR1 is SQVTM and CDR2 ANQGSEA. Trimming shortened V by 4 bases and J by 1 base, and 8 bases separated the two germline ends. This CDR3 comprises 13 residues. The CDR3 bases are TGCAGCGTTGGGACGGCCGCCAAAAACATTCAGTACTTC. This sequence encodes CSVGTAAKNIQYF.

This sequence joins TRBV3-1 and TRBJ2-2; D not certain. The ends were cut back, 3 bases at V and 7 bases at J, with 12 bases in the middle. In germline, CDR1 is LGHDT, CDR2 YNNKEL (reference sequence). The CDR3 is 14 residues long. The CDR3 sequence: CASSHVSHSGELFF. The CDR3 coding sequence is TGTGCCAGCAGCCATGTCTCTCATAGCGGGGAGCTGTTTTTT.

This rearrangement joins TRBV20-1 to TRBJ2-7, with a tentative D call TRBD1 (5 bases). There are 13 residues in the CDR3. Germline assignment: CDR1 DFQATT and CDR2 SNEGSKA (reference sequence). The V gene lost 4 bases and the J gene lost 6 bases, with 16 bases spanning the gap. The CDR3 loop is CSAIGESSGEQYF. The CDR3 DNA sequence: TGCAGTGCTATAGGGGAAAGTAGTGGCGAGCAGTACTTC.

This chain joins TRBV20-1 and TRBJ2-7; 10 positions match TRBD2. V trimming: 0 bases; J trimming: 4 bases; junction bases outside the gene matches: 6. The CDR3 is made up of 15 amino acids. From germline, CDR1 is DFQATT and CDR2 SNEGSKA (reference sequence). CDR3 DNA sequence: TGCAGTGCTAGAGATCTTATAGCGGGAGGTTACGAGCAGTACTTC. Amino acids: CSARDLIAGGYEQYF.

The chain uses TRBV28 and TRBJ2-7; D is possibly TRBD2 (6 bases). V was pared by 6 bases and J by 0 bases, with 9 bases between. Germline CDR1 is MDHEN and CDR2 is SYDVKM. CDR3 length: 13 amino acids. As DNA, the CDR3 is TGTGCCAGCAGCTCACTAGCCTCCTACGAGCAGTACTTC. Translating gives CASSSLASYEQYF.

This clonotype was observed once. The rearrangement links TRBV27 to TRBJ2-3; D is ambiguous. This CDR3 region has 16 residues. V was clipped by 3 bases and J by 0 bases, with 13 bases between them. The germline CDR1 and CDR2 sequences are MNHEY and SMNVEV (reference sequence). The CDR3 loop is CASSFRKTLSTDTQYF. For the CDR3, the DNA is TGTGCCAGCAGTTTCCGCAAGACCCTTAGCACAGATACGCAGTATTTT.

The V call is TRBV29-1, the J call TRBJ2-7, with TRBD1 identical over 8 bases. V was clipped by 7 bases and J by 6 bases; unmatched bases: 5. The CDR3 runs to 11 residues. The germline CDR1 and CDR2 sequences are SQVTM and ANQGSEA. In DNA form, the CDR3 reads TGCAGCGGTGGACAGGGTCTCGAGCAGTACTTC. Protein sequence: CSGGQGLEQYF.

This clonotype was detected only once. V usage is TRBV20-1 and J usage is TRBJ2-3, with D possibly matching TRBD1 (6 bases). Germline V CDR1 and CDR2: DFQATT, SNEGSKA (reference sequence). The ends were cut back, 0 bases at V and 4 bases at J, with 14 bases in the middle. This CDR3 has 15 amino acids. In DNA, the CDR3 is TGCAGTGCTAGAGATATGTTGGGGGCCGCAGATACGCAGTATTTT. It yields the protein CSARDMLGAADTQYF.

This chain links TRBV7-8 with TRBJ2-7; D is unclear. The CDR3 sequence is 15 residues long. Germline CDR1 SGHVS, CDR2 FQNEAQ. The V end lost 1 base, the J end lost 2 bases, and 12 bases lay between the germline ends. The CDR3 region is CASSLEYASTYEQYF. CDR3 DNA sequence: TGTGCCAGCAGCTTAGAGTACGCGAGTACCTACGAGCAGTACTTC.

As DNA, the CDR3 is TGTGCCAGCAGTTTATACGGCGGGTGGAGCTTAGGAGAGACCCAGTACTTC. As protein: CASSLYGGWSLGETQYF. The V call is TRBV28, the J call TRBJ2-5, with a weak D call TRBD2 (5 bases). This CDR3 region has 17 residues. Trimming took 1 base from V and 4 from J, leaving 19 bases between them. The germline CDR1 and CDR2 sequences are MDHEN and SYDVKM.

The gene calls are TRBV20-1 and TRBJ2-1, with 8 bases fitting TRBD1. The CDR3 extends over 17 amino acids. V was pared by 0 bases and J by 8 bases, with 15 bases of the junction left unmatched. The germline gives CDR1 DFQATT, CDR2 SNEGSKA (reference sequence). CDR3: CSAREWAGQGQVHEQFF. The CDR3 region has the DNA TGCAGTGCTAGAGAGTGGGCCGGACAGGGACAGGTCCATGAGCAGTTCTTC.

The chain is built from TRBV20-1 and TRBJ2-1, with TRBD2 matching 7 bases. V shed 3 bases and J 5 bases; nucleotides not matched to a gene: 10. This CDR3 has 15 amino acids. CDR1 DFQATT and CDR2 SNEGSKA come from the germline V gene (reference sequence). CDR3 bases: TGCAGTGCTAGGAGCTCCAGCGGGGTTAACAATGAGCAGTTCTTC. This sequence encodes CSARSSSGVNNEQFF.

The V call is TRBV4-3, the J call TRBJ2-1; the match to TRBD1 covers 10 bases. Germline V gene lookup returns CDR1 LGHNA and CDR2 YSLEER. The CDR3 loop spans 15 amino acids. Trimming took 0 bases from V and 8 from J; bases not matched to a gene: 4. The CDR3 DNA follows: TGCGCCAGCAGCCAAGAGACAGGGGGCTGGGATGAGCAGTTCTTC. Encoded protein: CASSQETGGWDEQFF.

This clonotype was picked up one time. The V gene is TRBV29-1, the J gene TRBJ2-1; D gene ambiguous. V gave up 1 base and J gave up 4 bases, with 11 bases separating them. The V gene's germline CDR1 is SQVTM and CDR2 ANQGSEA. CDR3 length equals 14 residues. The CDR3 region is CSVEGPFSYNEQFF. Written as DNA, the CDR3 is TGCAGCGTTGAAGGTCCCTTCTCGTACAATGAGCAGTTCTTC.

V and J are TRBV5-1 and TRBJ2-1, with unresolved D. CDR3 length equals 16 residues. In germline, CDR1 is SGHRS, CDR2 YFSETQ. V shed 3 bases and J shed 0 bases, with 13 bases lying between them. The CDR3 nucleotides are TGCGCCAGCAGCTGGGAAGACACGAGCTCCTACAATGAGCAGTTCTTC. Amino acid sequence: CASSWEDTSSYNEQFF.

The V and J genes are TRBV27 and TRBJ2-7; maybe TRBD2 (6 bases). There are 14 residues in the CDR3. Trimming shortened V by 1 base and J by 6 bases, and 13 bases separated the two germline ends. Germline lookup yields CDR1 MNHEY and CDR2 SMNVEV (reference sequence). CDR3 DNA sequence: TGTGCCAGCAGTTTATTGCGGGACGGCGGCGAGCAGTACTTC. Residues: CASSLLRDGGEQYF.

This clonotype was found once. CDR3 DNA: TGTGCCAGCGGGGTGAACACTGAAGCTTTCTTT. Translation gives CASGVNTEAFF. This chain joins TRBV5-4 and TRBJ1-1; D is undetermined. The CDR3 extends over 11 amino acids. V lost 7 bases and J 0 bases, leaving 4 bases between the germline ends. The V gene's germline CDR1 is SGHNT and CDR2 YYREEE (reference sequence).